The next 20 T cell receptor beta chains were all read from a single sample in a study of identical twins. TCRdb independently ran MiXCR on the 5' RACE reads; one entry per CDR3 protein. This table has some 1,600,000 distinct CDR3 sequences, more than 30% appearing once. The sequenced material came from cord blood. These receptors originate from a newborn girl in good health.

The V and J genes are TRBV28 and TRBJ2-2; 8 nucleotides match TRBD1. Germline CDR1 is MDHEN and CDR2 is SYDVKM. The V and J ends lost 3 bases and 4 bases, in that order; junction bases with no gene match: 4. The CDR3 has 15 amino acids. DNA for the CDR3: TGTGCCAGCAGTTTCAGGGGGCGGGGCACCGGGGAGCTGTTTTTT. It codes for CASSFRGRGTGELFF.

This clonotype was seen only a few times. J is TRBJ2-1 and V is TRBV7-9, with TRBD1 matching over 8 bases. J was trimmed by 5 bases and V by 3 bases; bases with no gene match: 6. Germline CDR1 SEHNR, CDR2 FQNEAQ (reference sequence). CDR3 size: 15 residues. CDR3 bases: TGTGCCAGCAGCTTCACGACAGGGGCCAACAATGAGCAGTTCTTC. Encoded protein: CASSFTTGANNEQFF.

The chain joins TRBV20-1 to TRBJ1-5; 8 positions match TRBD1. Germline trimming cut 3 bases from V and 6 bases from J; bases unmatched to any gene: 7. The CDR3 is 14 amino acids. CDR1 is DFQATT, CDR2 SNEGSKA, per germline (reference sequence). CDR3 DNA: TGCAGTGCTAGGCTCGGGACAGGCGGTCAGCCCCAGCATTTT. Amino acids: CSARLGTGGQPQHF.

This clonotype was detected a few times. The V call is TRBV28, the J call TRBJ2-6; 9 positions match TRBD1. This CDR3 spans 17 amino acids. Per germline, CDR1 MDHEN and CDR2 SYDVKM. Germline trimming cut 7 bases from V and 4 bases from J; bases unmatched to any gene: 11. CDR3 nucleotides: TGTGCCAGCATCCCGGGACAGGGCCTAGCCGGGGCCAACGTCCTGACTTTC. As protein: CASIPGQGLAGANVLTF. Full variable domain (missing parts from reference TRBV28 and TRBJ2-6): DVKVTQSSRYLVKRTGEKVFLECVQDMDHENMFWYRQDPGLGLRLIYFSYDVKMKEKGDIPEGYSVSREKKERFSLILESASTNQTSMYLCASIPGQGLAGANVLTFGAGSRLTVL.

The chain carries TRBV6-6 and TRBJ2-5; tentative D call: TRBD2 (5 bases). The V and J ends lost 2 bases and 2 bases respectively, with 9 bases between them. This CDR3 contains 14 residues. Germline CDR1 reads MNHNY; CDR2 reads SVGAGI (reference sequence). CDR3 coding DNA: TGTGCCAGCAGTTACCTCGGAGGACAAGAGACCCAGTACTTC. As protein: CASSYLGGQETQYF.

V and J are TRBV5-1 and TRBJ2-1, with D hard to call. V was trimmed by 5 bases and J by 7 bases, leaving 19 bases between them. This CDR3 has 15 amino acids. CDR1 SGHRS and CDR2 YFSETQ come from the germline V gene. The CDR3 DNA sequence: TGCGCCAGCAGACCGAGTCGAAGCCTAGTGAATGAGCAGTTCTTC. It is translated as CASRPSRSLVNEQFF.

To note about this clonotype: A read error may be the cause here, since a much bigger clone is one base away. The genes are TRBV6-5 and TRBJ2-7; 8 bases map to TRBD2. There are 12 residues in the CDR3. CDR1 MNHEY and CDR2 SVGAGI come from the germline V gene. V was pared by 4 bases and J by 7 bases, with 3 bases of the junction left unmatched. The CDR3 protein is CASSSLAGEQYF. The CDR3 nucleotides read TGTGCCAGCAGTTCGCTAGCGGGTGAGCAGTACTTC.

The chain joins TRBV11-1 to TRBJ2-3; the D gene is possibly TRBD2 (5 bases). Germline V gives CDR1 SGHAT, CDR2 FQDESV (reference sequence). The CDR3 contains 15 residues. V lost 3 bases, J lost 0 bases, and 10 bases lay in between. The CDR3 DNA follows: TGTGCCAGCAGCTTCGAACTAGAGAGCACAGATACGCAGTATTTT. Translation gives CASSFELESTDTQYF.

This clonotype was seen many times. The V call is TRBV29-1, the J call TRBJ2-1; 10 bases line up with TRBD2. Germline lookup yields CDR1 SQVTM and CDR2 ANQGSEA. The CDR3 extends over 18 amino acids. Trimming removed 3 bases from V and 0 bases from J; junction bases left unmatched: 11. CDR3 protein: CSVDRSGRSPSSYNEQFF. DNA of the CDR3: TGCAGCGTTGACCGTAGCGGGAGGTCCCCTAGCTCCTACAATGAGCAGTTCTTC.

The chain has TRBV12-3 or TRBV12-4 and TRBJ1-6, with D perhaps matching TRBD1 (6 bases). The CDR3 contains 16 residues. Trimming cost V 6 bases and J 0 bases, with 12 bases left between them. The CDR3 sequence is CASSPGHTSYNSPLHF. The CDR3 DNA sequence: TGTGCCAGCAGCCCGGGACACACCTCCTATAATTCACCCCTCCACTTT.

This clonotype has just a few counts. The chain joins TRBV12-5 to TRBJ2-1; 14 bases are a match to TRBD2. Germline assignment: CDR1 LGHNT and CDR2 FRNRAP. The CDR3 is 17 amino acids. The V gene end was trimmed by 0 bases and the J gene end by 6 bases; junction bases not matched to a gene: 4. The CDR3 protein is CASGLVLGLAGGNEQFF. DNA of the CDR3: TGTGCTAGTGGTTTGGTACTAGGACTAGCGGGGGGCAATGAGCAGTTCTTC.

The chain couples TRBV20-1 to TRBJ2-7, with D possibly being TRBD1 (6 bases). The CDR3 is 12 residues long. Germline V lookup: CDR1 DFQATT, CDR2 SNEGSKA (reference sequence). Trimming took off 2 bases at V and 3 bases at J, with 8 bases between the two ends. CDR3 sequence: CSARQGRYEQYF. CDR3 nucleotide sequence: TGCAGTGCTAGACAGGGGCGCTACGAGCAGTACTTC.

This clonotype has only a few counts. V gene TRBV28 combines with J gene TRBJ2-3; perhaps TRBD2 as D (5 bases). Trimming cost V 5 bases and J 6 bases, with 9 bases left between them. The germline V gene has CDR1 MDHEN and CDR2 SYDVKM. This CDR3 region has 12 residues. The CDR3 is CASSTRRDTQYF. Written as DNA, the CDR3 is TGTGCCAGCAGTACTAGAAGGGATACGCAGTATTTT.

CDR3 nucleotides: TGCAGTGCTAGTCAAGGGGGCATGGAGACCCAGTACTTC. Amino acid sequence: CSASQGGMETQYF. This rearrangement joins TRBV20-1 to TRBJ2-5, with 7 bases aligning to TRBD1. CDR1 DFQATT and CDR2 SNEGSKA come from the germline V gene (reference sequence). This CDR3 has 13 residues. Trimming took 3 bases from V and 5 from J; bases not matched to a gene: 6.

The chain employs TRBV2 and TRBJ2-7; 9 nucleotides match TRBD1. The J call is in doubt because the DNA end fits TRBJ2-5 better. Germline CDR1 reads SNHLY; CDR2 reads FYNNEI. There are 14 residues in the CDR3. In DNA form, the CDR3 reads TGTGCCAGCACCGAGGGACAGGGACAAGAGACCCAGTACTTC. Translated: CASTEGQGQETQYF.

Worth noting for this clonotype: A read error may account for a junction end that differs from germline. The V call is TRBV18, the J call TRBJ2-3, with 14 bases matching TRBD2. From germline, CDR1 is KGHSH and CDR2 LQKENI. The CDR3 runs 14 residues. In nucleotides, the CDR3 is TGTGCCAGCTCACCGGGACTAGCGGGAGATGCGCAGTATTTT. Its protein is CASSPGLAGDAQYF.

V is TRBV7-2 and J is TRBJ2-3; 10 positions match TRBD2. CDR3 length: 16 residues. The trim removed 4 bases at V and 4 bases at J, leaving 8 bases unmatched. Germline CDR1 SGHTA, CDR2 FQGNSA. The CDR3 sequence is CASSSGASGSPDTQYF. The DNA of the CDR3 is TGTGCCAGCAGCTCTGGAGCTAGCGGGAGTCCAGATACGCAGTATTTT.

CDR3 amino acids: CASSFATEETQYF. CDR3 sequence (DNA): TGTGCCAGCAGCTTCGCGACAGAAGAGACCCAGTACTTC. The chain employs TRBV5-8 and TRBJ2-5, with a possible D match to TRBD1 (5 bases). The CDR3 covers 13 residues. The germline CDR1 and CDR2 sequences are SGHTS and YDEGEE. V lost 2 bases and J 3 bases, leaving 8 bases between the germline ends. The full variable domain, its missing parts supplied by reference TRBV5-8 and TRBJ2-5, is EAGVTQSPTHLIKTRGQQATLRCSPISGHTSVYWYQQALGLGLQFLLWYDEGEERNRGNFPPRFSGRQFPNYSSELNVNALELEDSALYLCASSFATEETQYFGPGTRLLVL.

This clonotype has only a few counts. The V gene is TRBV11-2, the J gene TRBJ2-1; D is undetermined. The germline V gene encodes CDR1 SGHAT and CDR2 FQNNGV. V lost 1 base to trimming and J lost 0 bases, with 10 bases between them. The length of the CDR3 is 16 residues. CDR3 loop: CASSLGPSLSYNEQFF. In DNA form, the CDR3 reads TGTGCCAGCAGCTTAGGGCCTTCCCTCTCCTACAATGAGCAGTTCTTC.

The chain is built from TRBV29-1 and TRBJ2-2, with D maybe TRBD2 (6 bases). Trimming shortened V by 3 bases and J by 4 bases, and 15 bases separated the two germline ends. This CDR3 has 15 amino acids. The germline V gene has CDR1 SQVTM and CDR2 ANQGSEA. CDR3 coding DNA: TGCAGCGTTGAGACGGAGGGCCAACTCACCGGGGAGCTGTTTTTT. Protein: CSVETEGQLTGELFF.